A single sample gave rise to the 15 T cell receptor beta chains below, sequenced in a study of post-analysis software for immune sequencing data. Study-level points and caveats: A handful of TRBV segments were significantly more frequent in patients than in controls. TRBV5-6, TRBV5-1 and TRBV20-1 were among these segments.

Unique molecular identifiers were built into the TCR beta cDNA libraries. One entry per CDR3 protein results from TCRdb running MiXCR on the PCR reads. The sample records approximately 660,000 distinct CDR3 sequences, around 60% being singletons. The antigens these receptors bind are not known. Input material: blood. The receptors here all came from a girl aged 2-10 years with multiple sclerosis.

This clonotype has a single count. The J gene is TRBJ2-3, the V gene TRBV14, with D possibly TRBD2 on 6 matching bases. Germline CDR1 is SGHDN and CDR2 is FVKESK. Trimming stripped 6 bases from V and 0 bases from J, with 25 bases between. The CDR3 spans 19 residues. The CDR3 region has the DNA TGTGCCAGCAGTCCCTCCGGGACTCTCCGCCTTTTTAGCACAGATACGCAGTATTTT. Amino acids: CASSPSGTLRLFSTDTQYF.

The J gene is TRBJ2-1, the V gene TRBV2; TRBD2 might be the D (6 bases). The CDR3 length is 14 residues. The germline gives CDR1 SNHLY, CDR2 FYNNEI. The CDR3 reads CASQGGEEGDEQFF. The CDR3 DNA reads as TGTGCTAGCCAGGGTGGGGAGGAAGGCGATGAGCAGTTCTTC.

V usage is TRBV5-1 and J usage is TRBJ2-7; D unresolved. Judging by the DNA end, TRBJ2-5 fits better; the J call may be wrong. Per germline, CDR1 SGHRS and CDR2 YFSETQ. This CDR3 contains 13 residues. Written as DNA, the CDR3 is TGCGCCAGCAGCTTGGTTCCTAAGGAGACCCAGTACTTC. This gives the protein CASSLVPKETQYF.

The chain joins TRBV29-1 to TRBJ2-1, with D possibly TRBD1 on 6 matching bases. This CDR3 comprises 12 residues. The V end was cut by 2 bases, the J end by 6 bases, with 8 bases between. Germline-derived CDR1 and CDR2 are SQVTM and ANQGSEA. CDR3 protein: CSVEPRGNEQFF. CDR3 DNA: TGCAGCGTTGAACCCAGGGGCAATGAGCAGTTCTTC.

The chain uses TRBV10-3 and TRBJ2-1; 11 nucleotides align to TRBD2. Germline V CDR1 and CDR2: ENHRY, SYGVKD. The V and J ends lost 3 bases and 7 bases, in that order; junction bases with no gene match: 5. This CDR3 spans 15 amino acids. CDR3 DNA: TGTGCCATCAGTGAACTAGCGGGAGATCGGAATGAGCAGTTCTTC. Its protein product is CAISELAGDRNEQFF.

This clonotype was seen only once. The chain uses TRBV20-1 and TRBJ1-6; 8 positions match TRBD1. This CDR3 is 15 amino acids long. After removal of 4 bases from V and 10 bases from J, the junction contained 12 bases not matched to a gene. From germline, CDR1 is DFQATT and CDR2 SNEGSKA (reference sequence). The CDR3 sequence is CSATILRGHGSPLHF. DNA for the CDR3: TGCAGTGCTACCATACTCAGGGGGCATGGCTCACCCCTCCACTTT.

The chain combines TRBV7-2 with TRBJ2-3; 13 bases fit TRBD2. Germline trimming cut 1 base from V and 4 bases from J; bases unmatched to any gene: 11. Germline V CDR1 and CDR2: SGHTA, FQGNSA. This CDR3 has 19 residues. The CDR3 region has the DNA TGTGCCAGCAGCTTAGTACTACTAGCGGGGGGGCGTTCCCCAGATACGCAGTATTTT. Its protein product is CASSLVLLAGGRSPDTQYF.

This clonotype has a handful of counts. The chain couples TRBV7-2 to TRBJ2-3; 12 nucleotides match TRBD2. With 3 bases clipped from V and 0 bases from J, the junction kept 7 bases outside the gene matches. This CDR3 region has 18 residues. Germline CDR1 SGHTA, CDR2 FQGNSA. The CDR3 DNA is TGTGCCAGCAGCTTCACTAGCGGGGGGTCCCCTAGCACAGATACGCAGTATTTT. It encodes CASSFTSGGSPSTDTQYF.

V is TRBV20-1 and J is TRBJ1-2; possible D gene TRBD1, 6 bases. The CDR3 sequence is 15 residues long. V lost 0 bases and J 2 bases, leaving 13 bases between the germline ends. Per germline, CDR1 DFQATT and CDR2 SNEGSKA (reference sequence). The CDR3 DNA follows: TGCAGTGCTAGAGATGATATGCAGGGGAACTATGGCTACACCTTC. The encoded protein is CSARDDMQGNYGYTF.

This clonotype was recorded at least ten times. V and J are TRBV5-6 and TRBJ1-2; D is possibly TRBD1 (5 bases). Germline V gene sequence: CDR1 SGHDT, CDR2 YYEEEE. CDR3 length equals 13 residues. V lost 3 bases and J lost 8, with 14 bases in between. The CDR3 bases are TGTGCCAGCAGCTCGATGGCTGGGGGAGGCTACACCTTC. Its translation: CASSSMAGGGYTF.

In the case of this clonotype: An end of the junction differs from the germline gene, which may be a read error. V is TRBV11-3 and J is TRBJ2-6; possible D gene TRBD1, 5 bases. In germline, CDR1 is SGHNT, CDR2 YENEEA. This CDR3 is built from 15 residues. The CDR3 nucleotides read TGTGCCAGCAGCGCCGACAGCTCTGGGGCCAACGTCCGGACTTTC. Its protein product is CASSADSSGANVRTF.

V and J are TRBV20-1 and TRBJ2-4; 7 bases agree with TRBD2. The end of the DNA fits TRBJ2-7 better, so the J call may be wrong. The CDR3 has 16 residues. Germline-derived CDR1 and CDR2 are DFQATT and SNEGSKA (reference sequence). In DNA form, the CDR3 reads TGCAGTGCTAGAGATGTTCAAGCGGGAAGTCGCTACGAGCAGTACTTC. It is translated as CSARDVQAGSRYEQYF.

The V gene is TRBV7-8, the J gene TRBJ2-1; 11 bases agree with TRBD2. Looked up from germline, CDR1 is SGHVS and CDR2 is FQNEAQ. V lost 5 bases, J lost 2 bases, and 5 bases stayed unmatched. This CDR3 has 16 residues. CDR3: CASSSILAGAYNEQFF. The CDR3 DNA is TGTGCCAGCAGCAGTATACTAGCGGGAGCCTACAATGAGCAGTTCTTC.

The sample holds a few counts of this clonotype. The CDR3 DNA sequence: TGCAGCGCTCAGGCTAGCGGGAGCTACGAGACCCAGTACTTC. This encodes CSAQASGSYETQYF. The V gene is TRBV29-1, the J gene TRBJ2-5, with TRBD2 identical over 10 bases. Germline assignment: CDR1 SQVTM and CDR2 ANQGSEA. The J segment lost 5 bases and the V segment lost 7 bases, leaving 10 bases of the junction unmatched. CDR3 length: 14 residues.

The J gene is TRBJ2-6, the V gene TRBV7-2; TRBD1 might be the D (6 bases). Trimming stripped 4 bases from V and 0 bases from J, with 10 bases between. The length of the CDR3 is 16 residues. Per the germline V gene, CDR1 is SGHTA and CDR2 is FQGNSA. The CDR3 nucleotides read TGTGCCAGCAGCTCCTTACAGGGCTCTGGGGCCAACGTCCTGACTTTC. Amino acid sequence: CASSSLQGSGANVLTF.